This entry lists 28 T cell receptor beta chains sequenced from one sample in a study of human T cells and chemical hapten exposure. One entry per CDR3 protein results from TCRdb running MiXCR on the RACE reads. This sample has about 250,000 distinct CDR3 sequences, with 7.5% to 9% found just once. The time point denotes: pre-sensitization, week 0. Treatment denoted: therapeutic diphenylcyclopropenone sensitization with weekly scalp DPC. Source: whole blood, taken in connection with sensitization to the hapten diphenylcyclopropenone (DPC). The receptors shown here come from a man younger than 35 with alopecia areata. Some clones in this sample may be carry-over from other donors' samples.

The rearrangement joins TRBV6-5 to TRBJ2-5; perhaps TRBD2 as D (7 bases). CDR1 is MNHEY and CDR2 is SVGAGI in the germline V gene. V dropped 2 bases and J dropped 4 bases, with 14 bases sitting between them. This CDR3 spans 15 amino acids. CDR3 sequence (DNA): TGTGCCAGCAGTTACATATCGGGGGGCCGAGAGACCCAGTACTTC. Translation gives CASSYISGGRETQYF.

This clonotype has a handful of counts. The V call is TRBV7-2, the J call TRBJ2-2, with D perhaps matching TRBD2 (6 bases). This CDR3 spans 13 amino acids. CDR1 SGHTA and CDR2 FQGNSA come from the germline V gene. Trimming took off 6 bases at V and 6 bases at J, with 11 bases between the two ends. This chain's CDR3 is CASSPTSSGELFF. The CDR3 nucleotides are TGTGCCAGCAGTCCCACTAGCTCCGGGGAGCTGTTTTTT.

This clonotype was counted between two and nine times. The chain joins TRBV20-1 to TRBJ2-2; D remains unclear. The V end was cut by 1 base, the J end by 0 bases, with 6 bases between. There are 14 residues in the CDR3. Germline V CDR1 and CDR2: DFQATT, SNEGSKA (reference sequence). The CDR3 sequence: CSARGTANTGELFF. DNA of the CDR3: TGCAGTGCTAGAGGCACAGCGAACACCGGGGAGCTGTTTTTT.

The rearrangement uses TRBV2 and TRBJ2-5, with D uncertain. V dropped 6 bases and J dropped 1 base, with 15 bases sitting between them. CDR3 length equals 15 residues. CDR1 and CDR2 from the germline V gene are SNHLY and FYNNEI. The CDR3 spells CASSRSVVIQETQYF. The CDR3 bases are TGTGCCAGCAGCAGGTCCGTAGTGATCCAAGAGACCCAGTACTTC.

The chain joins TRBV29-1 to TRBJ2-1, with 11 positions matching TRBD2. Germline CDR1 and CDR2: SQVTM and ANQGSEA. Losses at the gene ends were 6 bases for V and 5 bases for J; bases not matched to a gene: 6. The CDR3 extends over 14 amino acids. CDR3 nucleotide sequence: TGCAGCGTACGACTAGCGGGGTACCACAATGAGCAGTTCTTC. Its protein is CSVRLAGYHNEQFF.

As DNA, the CDR3 is TGTGCCAGCAGCTTAGCCCGGTTTGGTGCAGTGAATTCACCCCTCCACTTT. Amino acids: CASSLARFGAVNSPLHF. The rearrangement joins TRBV7-6 to TRBJ1-6; no definite D call. V was trimmed by 0 bases and J by 7 bases, leaving 16 bases between them. Germline V gene data show CDR1 as SGHVS and CDR2 as FNYEAQ. The CDR3 has 17 residues.

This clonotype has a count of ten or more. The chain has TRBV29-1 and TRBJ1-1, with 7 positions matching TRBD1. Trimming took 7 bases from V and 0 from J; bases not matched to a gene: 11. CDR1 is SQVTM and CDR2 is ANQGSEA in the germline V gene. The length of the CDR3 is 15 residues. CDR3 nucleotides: TGCAGCGCCGAGGCGGCAGGGGGTCTGAACACTGAAGCTTTCTTT. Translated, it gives CSAEAAGGLNTEAFF.

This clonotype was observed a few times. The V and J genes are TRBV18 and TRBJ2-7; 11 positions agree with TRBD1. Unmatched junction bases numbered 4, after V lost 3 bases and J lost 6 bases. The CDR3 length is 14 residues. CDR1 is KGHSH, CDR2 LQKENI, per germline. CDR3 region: CASSPSGTGGEQYV. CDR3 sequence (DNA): TGTGCCAGCTCACCCTCCGGGACAGGGGGCGAGCAGTACGTC.

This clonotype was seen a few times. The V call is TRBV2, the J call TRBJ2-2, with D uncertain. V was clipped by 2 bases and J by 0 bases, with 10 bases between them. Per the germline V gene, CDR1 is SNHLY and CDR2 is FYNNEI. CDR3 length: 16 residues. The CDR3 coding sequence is TGTGCCAGCAGTGAACCGGGCCGACCGAACACCGGGGAGCTGTTTTTT. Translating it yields CASSEPGRPNTGELFF.

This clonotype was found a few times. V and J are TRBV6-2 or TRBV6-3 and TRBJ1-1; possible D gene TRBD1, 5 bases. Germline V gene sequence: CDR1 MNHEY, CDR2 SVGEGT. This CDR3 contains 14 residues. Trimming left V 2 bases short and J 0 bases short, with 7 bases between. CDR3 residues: CASSYKDMNTEAFF. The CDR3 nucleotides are TGTGCCAGCAGTTACAAGGACATGAACACTGAAGCTTTCTTT.

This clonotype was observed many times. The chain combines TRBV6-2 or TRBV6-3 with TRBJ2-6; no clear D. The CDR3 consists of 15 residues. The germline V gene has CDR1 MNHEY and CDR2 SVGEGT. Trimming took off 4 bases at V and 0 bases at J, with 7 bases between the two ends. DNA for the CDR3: TGTGCCAGCAGTTTGGACGGCTCTGGGGCCAACGTCCTGACTTTC. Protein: CASSLDGSGANVLTF.

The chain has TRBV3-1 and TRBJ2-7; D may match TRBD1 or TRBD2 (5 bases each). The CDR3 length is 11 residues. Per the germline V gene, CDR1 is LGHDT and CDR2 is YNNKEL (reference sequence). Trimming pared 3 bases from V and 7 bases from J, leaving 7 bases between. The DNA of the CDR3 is TGTGCCAGCAGCCAGGGGGTAGAGCAGTACTTC. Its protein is CASSQGVEQYF.

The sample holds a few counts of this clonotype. Here the CDR3 reads CATRRDRSSYNSPLHF. CDR3 nucleotides: TGTGCCACCCGAAGGGACAGAAGCTCCTATAATTCACCCCTCCACTTT. The genes are TRBV24-1 and TRBJ1-6, with 7 bases fitting TRBD1. Germline CDR1 is KGHDR and CDR2 is SFDVKD. V shed 9 bases, J shed 0 bases, and the junction held 7 bases outside the gene matches. This CDR3 is 16 amino acids long.

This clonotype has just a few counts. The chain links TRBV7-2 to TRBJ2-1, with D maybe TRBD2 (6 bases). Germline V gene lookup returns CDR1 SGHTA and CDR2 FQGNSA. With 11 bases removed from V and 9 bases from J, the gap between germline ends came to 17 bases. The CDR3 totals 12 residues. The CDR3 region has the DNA TGTGCCTGCCAGGAGGGTGTTTTTGAGCAGTTCTTC. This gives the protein CACQEGVFEQFF.

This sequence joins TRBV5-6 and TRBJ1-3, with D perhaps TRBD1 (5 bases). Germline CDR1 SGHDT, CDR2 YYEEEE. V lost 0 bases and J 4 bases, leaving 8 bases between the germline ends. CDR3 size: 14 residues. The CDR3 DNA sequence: TGTGCCAGCAGCTTGGAGTGGACAGGAAACACCATATATTTT. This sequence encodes CASSLEWTGNTIYF. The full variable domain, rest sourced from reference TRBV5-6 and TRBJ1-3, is DAGVTQSPTHLIKTRGQQVTLRCSPKSGHDTVSWYQQALGQGPQFIFQYYEEEERQRGNFPDRFSGHQFPNYSSELNVNALLLGDSALYLCASSLEWTGNTIYFGEGSWLTVV.

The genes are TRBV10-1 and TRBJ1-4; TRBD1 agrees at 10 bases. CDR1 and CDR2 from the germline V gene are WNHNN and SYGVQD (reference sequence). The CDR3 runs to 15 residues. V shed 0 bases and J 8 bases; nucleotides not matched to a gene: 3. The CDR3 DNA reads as TGCGCCAGCAGTGAGTCTGGGGACAGGGGAGAAAAACTGTTTTTT. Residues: CASSESGDRGEKLFF.

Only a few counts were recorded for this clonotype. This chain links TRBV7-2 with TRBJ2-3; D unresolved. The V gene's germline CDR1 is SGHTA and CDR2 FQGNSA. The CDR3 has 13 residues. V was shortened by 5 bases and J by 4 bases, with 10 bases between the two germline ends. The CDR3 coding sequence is TGTGCCAGCAGCCGTTCTGGGGCAGATACGCAGTATTTT. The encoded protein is CASSRSGADTQYF.

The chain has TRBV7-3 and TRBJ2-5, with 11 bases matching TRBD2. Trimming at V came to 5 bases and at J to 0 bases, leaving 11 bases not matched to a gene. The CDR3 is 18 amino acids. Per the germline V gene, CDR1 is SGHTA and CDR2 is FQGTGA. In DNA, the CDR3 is TGTGCCAGCAGCCTTTCGGTACTAGCGGGGGAGAACCAAGAGACCCAGTACTTC. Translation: CASSLSVLAGENQETQYF.

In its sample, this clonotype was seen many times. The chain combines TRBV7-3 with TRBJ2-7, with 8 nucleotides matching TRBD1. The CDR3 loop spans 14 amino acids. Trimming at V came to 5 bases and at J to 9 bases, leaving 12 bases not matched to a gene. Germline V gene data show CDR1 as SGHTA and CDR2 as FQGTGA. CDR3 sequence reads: CASSPGQDDSRQYF. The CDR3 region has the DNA TGTGCCAGCAGCCCGGGACAGGACGACTCTAGGCAGTACTTC.

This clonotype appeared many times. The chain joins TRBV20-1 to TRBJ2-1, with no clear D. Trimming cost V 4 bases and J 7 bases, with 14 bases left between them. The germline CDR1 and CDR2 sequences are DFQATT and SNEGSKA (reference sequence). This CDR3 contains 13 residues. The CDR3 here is CSAIWTTWNEQFF. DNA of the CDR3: TGCAGTGCTATCTGGACGACCTGGAATGAGCAGTTCTTC.

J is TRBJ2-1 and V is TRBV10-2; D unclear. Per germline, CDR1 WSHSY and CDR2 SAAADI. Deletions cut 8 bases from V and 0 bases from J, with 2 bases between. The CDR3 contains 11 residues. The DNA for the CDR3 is TGCGCCAGCGACTCCTACAATGAGCAGTTCTTC. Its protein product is CASDSYNEQFF.

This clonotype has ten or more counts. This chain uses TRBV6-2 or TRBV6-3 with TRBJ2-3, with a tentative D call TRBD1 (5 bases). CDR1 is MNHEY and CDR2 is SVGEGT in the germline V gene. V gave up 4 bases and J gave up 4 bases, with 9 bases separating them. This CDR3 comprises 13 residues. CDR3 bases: TGTGCCAGCAGTTTCGCAGGGTCAGATACGCAGTATTTT. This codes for CASSFAGSDTQYF.

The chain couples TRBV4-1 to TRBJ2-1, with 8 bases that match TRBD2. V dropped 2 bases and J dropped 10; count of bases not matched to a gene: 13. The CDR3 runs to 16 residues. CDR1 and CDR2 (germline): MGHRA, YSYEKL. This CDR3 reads CASSQPTSVEFGEQFF. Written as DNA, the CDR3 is TGCGCCAGCAGCCAACCGACTAGCGTGGAATTCGGGGAGCAGTTCTTC.

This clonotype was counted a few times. DNA of the CDR3: TGTGCCAGCAGTCGCGACGGGGTGACCACCGGGGAGCTGTTTTTT. It is translated as CASSRDGVTTGELFF. The rearrangement uses TRBV6-5 and TRBJ2-2, with a tentative D call TRBD2 (5 bases). Germline CDR1 reads MNHEY; CDR2 reads SVGAGI. This CDR3 region has 15 residues. Trimming shortened V by 5 bases and J by 4 bases, and 14 bases separated the two germline ends.

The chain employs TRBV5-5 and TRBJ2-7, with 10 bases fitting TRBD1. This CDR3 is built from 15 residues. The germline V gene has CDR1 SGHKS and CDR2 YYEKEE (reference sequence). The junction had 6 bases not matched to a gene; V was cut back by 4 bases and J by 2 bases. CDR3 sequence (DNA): TGTGCCAGCAGCACATCCGGGACAGGGGCCTACGAGCAGTACGTC. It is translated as CASSTSGTGAYEQYV.

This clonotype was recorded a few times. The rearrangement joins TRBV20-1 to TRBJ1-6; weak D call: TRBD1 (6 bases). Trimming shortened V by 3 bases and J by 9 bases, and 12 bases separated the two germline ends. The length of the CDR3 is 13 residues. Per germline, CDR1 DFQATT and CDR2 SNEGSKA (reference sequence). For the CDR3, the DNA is TGCAGTGCTAGCAGAGGGGGTTTTTCACCCCTCCACTTT. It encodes CSASRGGFSPLHF.

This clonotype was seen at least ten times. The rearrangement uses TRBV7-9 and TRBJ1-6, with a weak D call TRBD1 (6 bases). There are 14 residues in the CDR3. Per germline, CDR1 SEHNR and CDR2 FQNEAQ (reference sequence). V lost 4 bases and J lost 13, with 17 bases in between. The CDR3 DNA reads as TGTGCCAGCAGCTCGGCCACAGGGTTCCCCCCCCTCCACTTT. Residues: CASSSATGFPPLHF.

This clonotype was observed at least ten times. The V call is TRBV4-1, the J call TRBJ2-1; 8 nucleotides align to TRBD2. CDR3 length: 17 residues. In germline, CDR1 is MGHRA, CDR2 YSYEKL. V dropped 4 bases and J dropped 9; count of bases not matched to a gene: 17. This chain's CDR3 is CASSPSQLVRGASEQFF. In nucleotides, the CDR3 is TGCGCCAGCAGCCCCTCCCAGTTGGTGCGGGGGGCAAGTGAGCAGTTCTTC.